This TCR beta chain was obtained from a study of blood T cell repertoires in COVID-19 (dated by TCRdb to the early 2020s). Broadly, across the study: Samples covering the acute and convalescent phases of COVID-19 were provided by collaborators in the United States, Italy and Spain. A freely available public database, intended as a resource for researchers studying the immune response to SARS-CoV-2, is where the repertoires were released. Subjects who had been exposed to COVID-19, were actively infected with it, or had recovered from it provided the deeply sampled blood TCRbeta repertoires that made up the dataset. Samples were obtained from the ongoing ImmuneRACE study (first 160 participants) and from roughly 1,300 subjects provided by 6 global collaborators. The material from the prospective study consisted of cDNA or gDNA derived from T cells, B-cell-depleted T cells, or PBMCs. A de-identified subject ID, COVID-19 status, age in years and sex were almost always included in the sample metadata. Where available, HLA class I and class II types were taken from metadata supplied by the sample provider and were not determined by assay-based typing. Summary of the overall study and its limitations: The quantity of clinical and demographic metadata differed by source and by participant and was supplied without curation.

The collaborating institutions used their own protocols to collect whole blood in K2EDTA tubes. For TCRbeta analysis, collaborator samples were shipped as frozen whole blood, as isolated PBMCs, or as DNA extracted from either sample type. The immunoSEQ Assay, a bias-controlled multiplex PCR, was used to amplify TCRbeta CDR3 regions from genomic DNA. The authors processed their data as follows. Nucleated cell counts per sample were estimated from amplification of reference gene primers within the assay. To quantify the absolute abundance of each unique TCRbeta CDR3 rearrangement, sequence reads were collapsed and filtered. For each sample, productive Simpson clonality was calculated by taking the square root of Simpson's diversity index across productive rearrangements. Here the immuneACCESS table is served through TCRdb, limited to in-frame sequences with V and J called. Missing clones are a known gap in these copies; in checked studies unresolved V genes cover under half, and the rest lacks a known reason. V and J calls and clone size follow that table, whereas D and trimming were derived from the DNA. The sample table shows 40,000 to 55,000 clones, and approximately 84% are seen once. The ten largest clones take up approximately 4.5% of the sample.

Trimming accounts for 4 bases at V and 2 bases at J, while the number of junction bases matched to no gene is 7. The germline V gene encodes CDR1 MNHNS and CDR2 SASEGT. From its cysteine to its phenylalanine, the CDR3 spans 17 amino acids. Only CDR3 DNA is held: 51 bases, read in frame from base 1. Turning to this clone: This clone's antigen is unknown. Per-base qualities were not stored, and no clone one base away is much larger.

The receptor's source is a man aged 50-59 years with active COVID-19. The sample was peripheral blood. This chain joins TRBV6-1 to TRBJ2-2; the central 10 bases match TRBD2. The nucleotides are TGTGCCAGCAGTGTAGCTAGCGGGGGCCCTAACACCGGGGAGCTGTTTTTT. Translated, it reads CASSVASGGPNTGELFF.